This T cell receptor (beta chain) was captured by sequencing in a study of T cells in Graves' hyperthyroidism and ophthalmopathy. The ends lost 3 bases at V and 3 bases at J; junction bases unmatched: 6. Germline V gives CDR1 SGHDT, CDR2 YYEEEE. CDR3 size: 15 residues. Diagnoses used clinical symptoms, serum thyroxine and TRAb, thyroid ultrasound and orbital computed tomography. Each 10 ml fresh peripheral blood draw supplied the PBMCs. RNA transcripts gave rise to amplified TCR beta CDR3 regions. Carried out on the TCR CDR3, a first-round RT-PCR used the HTBI primer set. TCRdb reprocessed the multiplex PCR reads via MiXCR and lists one record per CDR3 protein. There are about 290,000 distinct CDR3 sequences in the sample; less than 20% occur only once, and about 40% lies in the top ten.

This clonotype originated in a man over 45 with Graves' ophthalmopathy. Material: blood. V gene TRBV5-6 combines with J gene TRBJ1-2; 9 bases match TRBD1. The DNA for the CDR3 is TGTGCCAGCAGCTCCGAGGACAGGGGAGACTATGGCTACACCTTC. This codes for CASSSEDRGDYGYTF.